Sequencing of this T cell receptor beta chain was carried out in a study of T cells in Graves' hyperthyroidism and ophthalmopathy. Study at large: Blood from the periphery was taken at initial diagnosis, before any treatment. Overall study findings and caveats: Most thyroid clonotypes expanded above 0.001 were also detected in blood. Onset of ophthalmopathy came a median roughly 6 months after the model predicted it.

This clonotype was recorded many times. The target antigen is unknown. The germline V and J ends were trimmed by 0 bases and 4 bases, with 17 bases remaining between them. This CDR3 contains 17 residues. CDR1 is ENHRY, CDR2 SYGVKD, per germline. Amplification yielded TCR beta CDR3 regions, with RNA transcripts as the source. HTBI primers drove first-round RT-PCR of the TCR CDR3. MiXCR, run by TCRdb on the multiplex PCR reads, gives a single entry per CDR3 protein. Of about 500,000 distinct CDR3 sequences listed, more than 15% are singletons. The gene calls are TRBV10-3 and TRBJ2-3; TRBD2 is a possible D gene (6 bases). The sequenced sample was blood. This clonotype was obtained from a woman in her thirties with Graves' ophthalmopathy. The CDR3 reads CAISESTRGFGADTQYF. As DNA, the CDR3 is TGTGCCATCAGTGAGTCGACGCGGGGATTTGGGGCAGATACGCAGTATTTT.